These 8 T cell receptor beta chains were all obtained from the same sample, sequenced in a study of T cell changes during pregnancy in multiple sclerosis. Clones were sequenced by immunoSEQ multiplex PCR, and TCRdb holds only the in-frame ones, with some missing. The table includes about 76,000 clones, roughly 93% detected once. Sequencing was performed on peripheral blood, taken in the second trimester of pregnancy. These receptors were collected from a female donor with multiple sclerosis, enrolled in a pregnancy study.

The chain carries TRBV5-4 and TRBJ2-7, with 7 bases that match TRBD1. This CDR3 comprises 11 residues. Trimming removed 1 base from V and 10 bases from J; junction bases left unmatched: 2. Germline CDR1 reads SGHNT; CDR2 reads YYREEE (reference sequence). The CDR3 spells CASSLTGEQYF. DNA for the CDR3: TGTGCCAGCAGCTTGACAGGGGAACAGTACTTC.

The chain uses TRBV11-2 and TRBJ2-2; 8 nucleotides line up with TRBD2. After removal of 5 bases from V and 7 bases from J, the junction contained 12 bases not matched to a gene. Germline CDR1 is SGHAT and CDR2 is FQNNGV. CDR3 length: 16 residues. CDR3: CASSPLGSGGVGELFF. The CDR3 DNA reads as TGTGCCAGCAGCCCCCTGGGATCGGGGGGGGTCGGGGAGCTGTTTTTT.

The chain combines TRBV6-1 with TRBJ1-1; D unresolved. Germline V lookup: CDR1 MNHNS, CDR2 SASEGT. With 3 bases removed from V and 6 bases from J, the gap between germline ends came to 17 bases. The CDR3 totals 15 residues. The CDR3 here is CASSEAGGGVPEAFF. CDR3 in DNA: TGTGCCAGCAGTGAGGCGGGAGGTGGTGTGCCTGAAGCTTTCTTT.

The V gene is TRBV5-4, the J gene TRBJ1-1, with D perhaps TRBD1 (5 bases). The germline V and J ends were trimmed by 4 bases and 1 base, with 8 bases remaining between them. CDR3 length equals 13 residues. Germline V gene sequence: CDR1 SGHNT, CDR2 YYREEE (reference sequence). The chain's CDR3 is CASSHTGNTEAFF. As DNA, the CDR3 is TGTGCCAGCAGCCATACAGGGAACACTGAAGCTTTCTTT.

The chain carries TRBV10-3 and TRBJ2-7; 7 positions agree with TRBD1. J lost 4 bases, V lost 5 bases, and 11 bases had no gene match. The CDR3 runs to 15 residues. Germline CDR1 ENHRY, CDR2 SYGVKD. This chain's CDR3 is CAISSNLGTVYEQYF. The DNA of the CDR3 is TGTGCCATCAGTAGCAACCTAGGGACAGTTTACGAGCAGTACTTC.

This clone was observed once. The chain joins TRBV13 to TRBJ2-5, with D maybe TRBD1 (7 bases). Trimming took off 5 bases at V and 0 bases at J, with 13 bases between the two ends. The length of the CDR3 is 15 residues. Germline V lookup: CDR1 PRHDT, CDR2 FYEKMQ (reference sequence). The CDR3 nucleotides are TGTGCCAGCAGCCCCCGCGGGACAGACCAAGAGACCCAGTACTTC. It translates to CASSPRGTDQETQYF.

The gene calls are TRBV7-8 and TRBJ2-5; 10 nucleotides align to TRBD2. This CDR3 region has 15 residues. The trim removed 8 bases at V and 3 bases at J, leaving 9 bases unmatched. Germline lookup yields CDR1 SGHVS and CDR2 FQNEAQ. This CDR3 is CASAIGGLAEETQYF. For the CDR3, the DNA is TGTGCCAGCGCCATAGGAGGACTAGCGGAAGAGACCCAGTACTTC.

The chain couples TRBV6-5 to TRBJ2-1; weak D call: TRBD2 (6 bases). CDR1 is MNHEY and CDR2 is SVGAGI in the germline V gene. This CDR3 is 13 amino acids long. V was clipped by 2 bases and J by 7 bases, with 9 bases between them. The CDR3 loop reads CASSYSGSNEQFF. CDR3 bases: TGTGCCAGCAGTTACAGCGGGTCTAATGAGCAGTTCTTC.